One and the same sample provided the 7 T cell receptor beta chains below, sequenced in a study of Tregs in tolerant kidney transplant recipients. The data were produced by immunoSEQ multiplex PCR, yet TCRdb's version contains in-frame clones alone and is incomplete. The data show roughly 250,000 clones, roughly 84% seen once. Sequencing was performed on CD4+ T cells from blood. These receptors were collected from a human donor in good health.

This chain connects TRBV15 to TRBJ2-3; 8 bases line up with TRBD1. The CDR3 contains 15 residues. Germline-derived CDR1 and CDR2 are LNHNV and YYDKDF (reference sequence). The ends lost 4 bases at V and 6 bases at J; junction bases unmatched: 9. CDR3 sequence: CATSTKGRDRDTQYF. The CDR3 DNA is TGTGCCACCAGCACCAAGGGGCGGGACAGGGATACGCAGTATTTT. The whole variable domain, filled in from reference TRBV15 and TRBJ2-3, reads DAMVIQNPRYQVTQFGKPVTLSCSQTLNHNVMYWYQQKSSQAPKLLFHYYDKDFNNEADTPDNFQSRRPNTSFCFLDIRSPGLGDTAMYLCATSTKGRDRDTQYFGPGTRLTVL.

This rearrangement joins TRBV4-1 to TRBJ1-1, with no clear D. V lost 0 bases and J lost 3, with 11 bases in between. Germline CDR1 is MGHRA and CDR2 is YSYEKL. This CDR3 contains 15 residues. CDR3 DNA: TGCGCCAGCAGCCAAGAAGGTTATGGGGACACTGAAGCTTTCTTT. Amino acid sequence: CASSQEGYGDTEAFF.

In regard to this clone: Other DNA sequences in this specimen translate into the identical CDR3. This sequence joins TRBV6-4 and TRBJ2-7; 9 bases match TRBD1. The V gene end was trimmed by 4 bases and the J gene end by 1 base; junction bases not matched to a gene: 2. The germline V gene has CDR1 MRHNA and CDR2 SNTAGT. The CDR3 sequence is 14 residues long. CDR3 region: CASSADRGSYEQYF. In DNA, the CDR3 is TGTGCCAGCAGTGCGGACAGGGGTTCCTACGAGCAGTACTTC.

V is TRBV18 and J is TRBJ1-1, with a tentative D call TRBD1 (5 bases). The V and J ends lost 3 bases and 0 bases respectively, with 17 bases between them. Germline values: CDR1 KGHSH, CDR2 LQKENI. The length of the CDR3 is 17 residues. The CDR3 spells CASSPQALTALNTEAFF. The CDR3 DNA sequence: TGTGCCAGCTCACCGCAAGCATTGACAGCCTTGAACACTGAAGCTTTCTTT.

J is TRBJ2-2 and V is TRBV29-1, with 9 bases that match TRBD2. Germline CDR1 SQVTM, CDR2 ANQGSEA. This CDR3 has 18 amino acids. V lost 8 bases and J lost 6; bases outside the gene matches: 22. The CDR3 loop reads CSTEGGDSGSRIAGELFF. CDR3 nucleotides: TGCAGCACCGAAGGGGGGGATAGCGGGAGTAGGATCGCCGGGGAGCTGTTTTTT.

Concerning this clone: Other DNA variants within this sample encode the same CDR3. V is TRBV5-1 and J is TRBJ2-1; 10 nucleotides line up with TRBD2. CDR1 is SGHRS, CDR2 YFSETQ, per germline. The CDR3 spans 15 residues. V was pared by 4 bases and J by 0 bases, with 1 base of the junction left unmatched. The CDR3 is CASSPSGSSYNEQFF. The CDR3 region has the DNA TGCGCCAGCAGCCCTAGCGGGAGCTCCTACAATGAGCAGTTCTTC. The variable domain in full, completed from reference TRBV5-1 and TRBJ2-1, reads KAGVTQTPRYLIKTRGQQVTLSCSPISGHRSVSWYQQTPGQGLQFLFEYFSETQRNKGNFPGRFSGRQFSNSRSEMNVSTLELGDSALYLCASSPSGSSYNEQFFGPGTRLTVL.

The chain joins TRBV11-2 to TRBJ1-1, with D perhaps matching TRBD1 (5 bases). Trimming shortened V by 1 base and J by 4 bases, and 10 bases separated the two germline ends. The CDR3 totals 14 residues. The germline gives CDR1 SGHAT, CDR2 FQNNGV. DNA for the CDR3: TGTGCCAGCAGCTTAGCCAGGGCGGTCACTGAAGCTTTCTTT. Translating gives CASSLARAVTEAFF.